The clone carrying this T cell receptor (beta chain) was seen at least ten times. Its antigen is currently unknown. Healthy individuals of Caucasian origin from Russia, aged about 6 to 95, served as donors. About 10 milliliters was the volume of peripheral blood drawn from each donor. The data are from a study of blood T cells in healthy people across ages. Study-wide points: Underestimates were what the diversity estimates from one million T cells were considered to be.

Using a J-beta primer mix together with a sample-barcoded 5' primer, a second PCR was run for roughly 6 to 12 cycles. TCRdb re-analysed the 5' RACE reads in MiXCR, keeping a single row per CDR3 protein. The sample consists of about 1.7 million distinct CDR3 sequences, approximately 30% of them appearing once. CDR1 ENHRY and CDR2 SYGVKD come from the germline V gene. The CDR3 contains 17 residues. Trimming pared 2 bases from V and 4 bases from J, leaving 20 bases between. V is TRBV10-3 and J is TRBJ1-2; tentative D call: TRBD1 (5 bases). Sequenced material: blood. The receptor was derived from a woman in her 30s in good health. CDR3 coding DNA: TGTGCCATCAGTGAGCCCCATAGGCCACAAAGGGGCTATGGCTACACCTTC. This encodes CAISEPHRPQRGYGYTF.